Here is one TCR beta chain with its context. The antigen remains undetermined. The data belong to a study of cytotoxic CD8 clonotypes in ibrutinib-treated CLL. Overall study findings and caveats: For progressing versus sustained-remission patients, sampling times were not the same.

TCRdb's copy holds only in-frame clones and misses some; the assay was immunoSEQ multiplex PCR. The sample contains about 70,000 clones, 90% of which appear only once. V shed 6 bases and J shed 1 base, with 12 bases lying between them. Germline V gene data show CDR1 as MNHNS and CDR2 as SASEGT. There are 15 residues in the CDR3. The receptor's source is a human donor with chronic lymphocytic leukemia. The specimen was PBMCs, collected after 12 months of ibrutinib treatment. This rearrangement joins TRBV6-1 to TRBJ2-2; TRBD2 might be the D (6 bases). CDR3 residues: CASREGPGNTGELFF. CDR3 coding DNA: TGTGCCAGCAGGGAGGGGCCAGGGAACACCGGGGAGCTGTTTTTT.